This T cell receptor (beta chain) derives from a study of technical replicates of blood from a few donors. The V end was cut by 5 bases, the J end by 7 bases, with 12 bases between. CDR1 and CDR2 (germline): MNHEY, SMNVEV (reference sequence). CDR3 size: 14 residues. Data came from immunoSEQ multiplex PCR; TCRdb stores just in-frame clones and leaves some out. This repertoire shows 45,000 to 60,000 clones, about 95% found once; its top ten account for 3%. The sequence was collected from a human donor in good health. Some clones in this sample may be carry-over from other donors' samples. The chain joins TRBV27 to TRBJ1-6; tentatively, D is TRBD1 (6 bases). Sequenced material: PBMCs. In nucleotides, the CDR3 is TGTGCCAGCAGTCCGGACAGAGGCAATTCACCCCTCCACTTT. This codes for CASSPDRGNSPLHF.